Listed below are T cell receptor beta chains from one sample, sequenced in a study of vaccination and CD4 T cells after COVID-19. Using its own MiXCR run on the PCR reads, TCRdb lists one record per CDR3 protein. The data show about 15,000 distinct CDR3 sequences, with 55% to 80% seen just once and 6.2% held by the top ten. What these receptors recognize is not known. The sequenced material came from CD4+ T cells from blood, cultured in vitro. All receptors derive from a human donor who had recovered from COVID-19. CDR3s include the opening cysteine and the closing phenylalanine or tryptophan. A D gene is named only where the DNA matches it firmly. Only some rows state a clone size, as once, few, many or a class for expanded clones.

d_gene: TRBD2
j_gene: TRBJ2-5
abundance: NA
v_gene: TRBV7-8
CDR3nt: TGTGCCAGCAGCTTAGGCGGGAGGACTGAGACCCAGTACTTC
CDR3aa: CASSLGGRTETQYF

d_gene: TRBD2
j_gene: TRBJ2-3
abundance: medium-sized
v_gene: TRBV10-1
CDR3nt: TGCGCCAGCAGTCAGACTAGCCACTTTGGTACGCAGTATTTT
CDR3aa: CASSQTSHFGTQYF

d_gene: NA
j_gene: TRBJ2-3
abundance: NA
v_gene: TRBV6-5
CDR3nt: TGTGCCAGCAGTTACCAGGGGGGGGATACGCAGTATTTT
CDR3aa: CASSYQGGDTQYF

d_gene: NA
j_gene: TRBJ1-2
abundance: NA
v_gene: TRBV6-1
CDR3nt: TGTGCCAGCAGCGCCCTGGCCCTCCACACCTTC
CDR3aa: CASSALALHTF

d_gene: NA
j_gene: TRBJ1-1
abundance: NA
v_gene: TRBV6-1
CDR3nt: TGTGCCAGCAGTAAATACAGAGACACTGAAGCTTTCTTT
CDR3aa: CASSKYRDTEAFF

d_gene: NA
j_gene: TRBJ2-2
abundance: NA
v_gene: TRBV12-3/TRBV12-4
CDR3nt: TGTGCCAGCAGTTTCCGACGGGGTTTCGGGGAGCTGTTTTTT
CDR3aa: CASSFRRGFGELFF

d_gene: TRBD1
j_gene: TRBJ1-1
abundance: NA
v_gene: TRBV30
CDR3nt: TGTGCCTGCGGGACAGGCATCGGTCTCGGGGCTTTCTTT
CDR3aa: CACGTGIGLGAFF

d_gene: NA
j_gene: TRBJ1-5
abundance: few
v_gene: TRBV10-3
CDR3nt: TGTGCCATCAGTGATCGAAGCAGGCAGCCCCAGCATTTT
CDR3aa: CAISDRSRQPQHF

d_gene: NA
j_gene: TRBJ2-5
abundance: NA
v_gene: TRBV6-2/TRBV6-3
CDR3nt: TGTGCCAGCAGTTACAGTTGGCTAGTAGAGACCCAGTACTTC
CDR3aa: CASSYSWLVETQYF

d_gene: TRBD2
j_gene: TRBJ2-7
abundance: few
v_gene: TRBV6-2/TRBV6-3
CDR3nt: TGTGCCAGCAGACCTAGCGGGAGCCACGAGCAGTACTTC
CDR3aa: CASRPSGSHEQYF

d_gene: NA
j_gene: TRBJ1-5
abundance: NA
v_gene: TRBV3-1
CDR3nt: TGTGCCAGCAGCCAAGGGGCAGGGGATCAGCCCCAGCATTTT
CDR3aa: CASSQGAGDQPQHF

d_gene: TRBD1
j_gene: TRBJ2-5
abundance: NA
v_gene: TRBV2
CDR3nt: TGTGCCAGCACAGGGGGCCGGGGTGAAGAGACCCAGTACTTC
CDR3aa: CASTGGRGEETQYF

d_gene: TRBD2
j_gene: TRBJ2-3
abundance: NA
v_gene: TRBV7-3
CDR3nt: TGTGCCAGCAGCTTACTAGCGGGGCCCACAGATACGCAGTATTTT
CDR3aa: CASSLLAGPTDTQYF

d_gene: NA
j_gene: TRBJ1-2
abundance: NA
v_gene: TRBV7-2
CDR3nt: TGTGCCAGCAGCTTAGGGTCAGGGGCAGGCTACACCTTC
CDR3aa: CASSLGSGAGYTF

d_gene: NA
j_gene: TRBJ1-3
abundance: few
v_gene: TRBV7-2
CDR3nt: TGTGCCAGCAGTTCCACCTCTGGAAACACCATATATTTT
CDR3aa: CASSSTSGNTIYF

d_gene: TRBD1
j_gene: TRBJ1-2
abundance: large
v_gene: TRBV18
CDR3nt: TGTGCCAGCTCACCACTCGGACAGGGTCGGGACTTATATGGCTACACCTTC
CDR3aa: CASSPLGQGRDLYGYTF

d_gene: TRBD2
j_gene: TRBJ2-2
abundance: NA
v_gene: TRBV20-1
CDR3nt: TGCAGTGCTAGAAACGGACTAGCGGAGAACACCGGGGAGCTGTTTTTT
CDR3aa: CSARNGLAENTGELFF

d_gene: NA
j_gene: TRBJ1-3
abundance: NA
v_gene: TRBV20-1
CDR3nt: TGCAGTGCTAGAGATAAAACGGGTATGGGAAACACCATATATTTT
CDR3aa: CSARDKTGMGNTIYF

d_gene: TRBD2
j_gene: TRBJ2-2
abundance: NA
v_gene: TRBV20-1
CDR3nt: TGCAGTGCTACACTAGCGGGAGCGGGCGGGGAGCTGTTTTTT
CDR3aa: CSATLAGAGGELFF

d_gene: NA
j_gene: TRBJ1-2
abundance: few
v_gene: TRBV15
CDR3nt: TGTGCCACCAGCAGAGACCCAGGGTCTTCTAACTATGGCTACACCTTC
CDR3aa: CATSRDPGSSNYGYTF

d_gene: TRBD2
j_gene: TRBJ2-3
abundance: NA
v_gene: TRBV20-1
CDR3nt: TGCAGTGCCGATCCCCTAGCGGGAGGGCCCGAGGGAGGAGATACGCAGTATTTT
CDR3aa: CSADPLAGGPEGGDTQYF

d_gene: TRBD1
j_gene: TRBJ1-1
abundance: few
v_gene: TRBV20-1
CDR3nt: TGCAGTGCTAGGACGGGGACAGGGGGCCCTGAAGCTTTCTTT
CDR3aa: CSARTGTGGPEAFF

d_gene: NA
j_gene: TRBJ2-4
abundance: NA
v_gene: TRBV11-2
CDR3nt: TGTGCCAGCAGCTCTCTCGTAATAGCCAAAAACATTCAGTACTTC
CDR3aa: CASSSLVIAKNIQYF

d_gene: NA
j_gene: TRBJ2-1
abundance: NA
v_gene: TRBV2
CDR3nt: TGTGCCAGCAAGGGAAGAATCTACAATGAGCAGTTCTTC
CDR3aa: CASKGRIYNEQFF